The entry below gives a single T cell receptor (beta chain) sequence along with its context. Trimming stripped 0 bases from V and 3 bases from J, with 9 bases between. There are 14 residues in the CDR3. Germline V gene sequence: CDR1 LNHNV, CDR2 YYDKDF (reference sequence). TCRdb's table, derived via immunoSEQ multiplex PCR, lists solely in-frame clones and lacks some. Among approximately 150,000 clones listed, 75% to 90% were seen once. The time point denotes: blood 4 weeks post-SBRT, at nephrectomy. Regarding treatment: 15 Gy SBRT to primary tumor, nephrectomy 4 weeks later. This record belongs to a study of radiation and T cells in renal cell carcinoma.

J is TRBJ2-7 and V is TRBV15; possible D gene TRBD1, 6 bases. The sample consisted of blood, taken from a patient whose treatment included radiotherapy and nephrectomy. This sequence was found in a woman between 50 and 59 years old with renal cell carcinoma. CDR3 DNA: TGTGCCACCAGCAGAGATCGGACAGACTACGAGCAGTACTTC. Translation: CATSRDRTDYEQYF.